A single sample is the source of the 22 T cell receptor beta chains below, sequenced in a study of siplizumab effects on memory and regulatory T cells. The assay was immunoSEQ multiplex PCR, and TCRdb's table has in-frame clones only and misses some. The sample shows about 87,000 clones, about nine tenths of them seen only once. Specimen: CD4+ T cells sorted from blood. Receptors originate from a human donor in good health.

The chain carries TRBV10-3 and TRBJ2-5; TRBD1 or TRBD2 may be the D gene (5 bases each). Trimming shortened V by 4 bases and J by 3 bases, and 12 bases separated the two germline ends. This CDR3 is 14 amino acids long. Germline V gives CDR1 ENHRY, CDR2 SYGVKD. The CDR3 DNA sequence: TGTGCCATCAGTGGGTCGGGACCAGAAGAGACCCAGTACTTC. This encodes CAISGSGPEETQYF.

The CDR3 protein is CASSLRGQGYGELFF. For the CDR3, the DNA is TGTGCCAGCAGCTTGAGGGGACAGGGATACGGGGAGCTGTTTTTT. This rearrangement joins TRBV11-3 to TRBJ2-2, with 9 bases aligning to TRBD1. Trimming removed 3 bases from V and 7 bases from J; junction bases left unmatched: 6. Germline V gives CDR1 SGHNT, CDR2 YENEEA. The CDR3 is 15 amino acids.

The chain links TRBV7-9 to TRBJ2-1; unclear D gene. Trimming took 5 bases from V and 4 from J, leaving 9 bases between them. There are 13 residues in the CDR3. CDR1 and CDR2 from the germline V gene are SEHNR and FQNEAQ (reference sequence). For the CDR3, the DNA is TGTGCCAGCAGCCCCGACACGTACAATGAGCAGTTCTTC. Translating it yields CASSPDTYNEQFF. Combining the CDR3 with reference TRBV7-9 and TRBJ2-1 gives the whole variable domain DTGVSQNPRHKITKRGQNVTFRCDPISEHNRLYWYRQTLGQGPEFLTYFQNEAQLEKSRLLSDRFSAERPKGSFSTLEIQRTEQGDSAMYLCASSPDTYNEQFFGPGTRLTVL.

V and J are TRBV7-8 and TRBJ2-7; 9 nucleotides align to TRBD2. The CDR3 loop spans 15 amino acids. Looked up from germline, CDR1 is SGHVS and CDR2 is FQNEAQ. V lost 5 bases, J lost 2 bases, and 7 bases stayed unmatched. In nucleotides, the CDR3 is TGTGCCAGCAGCGCAAAGACTAGCGGCGCCTACGAGCAGTACTTC. Translating gives CASSAKTSGAYEQYF.

This rearrangement joins TRBV18 to TRBJ1-4, with TRBD1 matching 9 bases. The CDR3 is 14 residues long. Losses at the gene ends were 1 base for V and 7 bases for J; bases not matched to a gene: 1. The germline V gene has CDR1 KGHSH and CDR2 LQKENI. The DNA for the CDR3 is TGTGCCAGCTCACCACGGGACAGGGTTGAAAAACTGTTTTTT. Encoded protein: CASSPRDRVEKLFF.

The genes are TRBV19 and TRBJ2-5, with D possibly being TRBD2 (8 bases). Germline V gene lookup returns CDR1 LNHDA and CDR2 SQIVND (reference sequence). The CDR3 contains 18 residues. The V gene lost 7 bases and the J gene lost 5 bases, with 29 bases spanning the gap. CDR3 loop: CASTDRSLAGQTSETQYF. CDR3 sequence (DNA): TGTGCCAGTACCGATAGGAGCTTAGCGGGACAGACGTCTGAGACCCAGTACTTC. Based on the CDR3 plus reference TRBV19 and TRBJ2-5, the full variable domain is DGGITQSPKYLFRKEGQNVTLSCEQNLNHDAMYWYRQDPGQGLRLIYYSQIVNDFQKGDIAEGYSVSREKKESFPLTVTSAQKNPTAFYLCASTDRSLAGQTSETQYFGPGTRLLVL.

The chain combines TRBV9 with TRBJ2-3, with D uncertain. V was cut by 6 bases and J by 2 bases, with 19 bases left in between. The V gene's germline CDR1 is SGDLS and CDR2 YYNGEE. The CDR3 sequence is 16 residues long. The CDR3 is CASTRTPARHTDTQYF. Here the CDR3 DNA reads TGTGCCAGCACCAGAACCCCAGCGCGCCACACAGATACGCAGTATTTT.

The CDR3 spells CASSQGGLGVAKNIQYF. The CDR3 DNA is TGCGCCAGCAGCCAAGGGGGCTTGGGTGTAGCCAAAAACATTCAGTACTTC. The V and J genes are TRBV4-3 and TRBJ2-4; D might be TRBD1 (5 bases). The V and J ends lost 1 base and 0 bases respectively, with 13 bases between them. This CDR3 spans 17 amino acids. CDR1 LGHNA and CDR2 YSLEER come from the germline V gene.

The chain joins TRBV28 to TRBJ2-3; D not resolved. Trimming removed 3 bases at V and 4 bases at J, with 8 bases between. This CDR3 region has 13 residues. Per the germline V gene, CDR1 is MDHEN and CDR2 is SYDVKM. As DNA, the CDR3 is TGTGCCAGCAGTTTCAACGTACCAGATACGCAGTATTTT. It specifies CASSFNVPDTQYF.

This clone was seen just once. This chain connects TRBV11-1 to TRBJ1-2; D unresolved. V lost 5 bases to trimming and J lost 2 bases, with 12 bases between them. CDR1 SGHAT and CDR2 FQDESV come from the germline V gene (reference sequence). The CDR3 extends over 14 amino acids. This CDR3 reads CASSPGSGNYGYTF. Here the CDR3 DNA reads TGTGCCAGCAGCCCCGGGAGTGGAAACTATGGCTACACCTTC. The whole variable domain, filled in from reference TRBV11-1 and TRBJ1-2, reads EAEVAQSPRYKITEKSQAVAFWCDPISGHATLYWYRQILGQGPELLVQFQDESVVDDSQLPKDRFSAERLKGVDSTLKIQPAELGDSAMYLCASSPGSGNYGYTFGSGTRLTVV.

The chain combines TRBV7-2 with TRBJ2-1, with D tentatively TRBD1 or TRBD2 (5 bases each). From germline, CDR1 is SGHTA and CDR2 FQGNSA. This CDR3 is built from 13 residues. Trimming pared 3 bases from V and 10 bases from J, leaving 13 bases between. The CDR3 protein is CASSFGGAGEQFF. In DNA form, the CDR3 reads TGTGCCAGCAGCTTTGGGGGAGCTGGAGAGCAGTTCTTC.

The CDR3 region has the DNA TGTGCCAGCAGTTCGTCGCGGGCCGACCGCAATGAGCAGTTCTTC. It is translated as CASSSSRADRNEQFF. The rearrangement links TRBV28 to TRBJ2-1; possible D gene TRBD2, 5 bases. The CDR3 is 15 residues long. With 4 bases removed from V and 6 bases from J, the gap between germline ends came to 16 bases. CDR1 and CDR2 (germline): MDHEN, SYDVKM.

V is TRBV11-3 and J is TRBJ2-7; D unresolved. Trimming stripped 2 bases from V and 0 bases from J, with 8 bases between. This CDR3 spans 14 amino acids. CDR1 is SGHNT, CDR2 YENEEA, per germline. The CDR3 protein is CASSLSRTSYEQYF. The CDR3 DNA reads TGTGCCAGCAGCTTAAGTCGGACCTCCTACGAGCAGTACTTC.

This chain uses TRBV18 with TRBJ1-4, with D perhaps matching TRBD1 (5 bases). This CDR3 has 17 amino acids. V was clipped by 3 bases and J by 7 bases, with 21 bases between them. The germline V gene has CDR1 KGHSH and CDR2 LQKENI. CDR3: CASSPLDARGLGEKLFF. As DNA, the CDR3 is TGTGCCAGCTCACCCCTCGACGCCCGGGGCCTGGGTGAAAAACTGTTTTTT.

In this sample, this clone turned up once. The chain uses TRBV7-8 and TRBJ2-7; 10 positions agree with TRBD2. The germline CDR1 and CDR2 sequences are SGHVS and FQNEAQ. This CDR3 has 14 residues. The V segment lost 7 bases and the J segment 0 bases; nucleotides outside the gene matches: 3. The DNA of the CDR3 is TGTGCCAGCAAGGGACTAGCGCCCTCCTACGAGCAGTACTTC. Residues: CASKGLAPSYEQYF.

The CDR3 loop reads CASSSLAGVTQYF. The CDR3 nucleotides read TGTGCCAGCAGTTCTCTAGCGGGCGTGACCCAGTACTTC. The V call is TRBV28, the J call TRBJ2-5; 8 nucleotides line up with TRBD2. Germline assignment: CDR1 MDHEN and CDR2 SYDVKM. V lost 4 bases to trimming and J lost 7 bases; unmatched junction nucleotides: 5. This CDR3 has 13 amino acids.

This clone was seen a single time. The chain has TRBV18 and TRBJ2-1; a weak D match, TRBD2 (5 bases). CDR1 and CDR2 from the germline V gene are KGHSH and LQKENI. CDR3 length: 15 amino acids. The V end lost 3 bases, the J end lost 4 bases, and 13 bases lay between the germline ends. CDR3 sequence reads: CASSPRAWGYNEQFF. The CDR3 nucleotides are TGTGCCAGCTCACCGAGGGCTTGGGGTTACAATGAGCAGTTCTTC. The variable domain in full, completed from reference TRBV18 and TRBJ2-1, reads NAGVMQNPRHLVRRRGQEARLRCSPMKGHSHVYWYRQLPEEGLKFMVYLQKENIIDESGMPKERFSAEFPKEGPSILRIQQVVRGDSAAYFCASSPRAWGYNEQFFGPGTRLTVL.

The rearrangement uses TRBV4-1 and TRBJ1-1, with D tentatively TRBD1 (5 bases). The CDR3 contains 12 residues. Germline CDR1 reads MGHRA; CDR2 reads YSYEKL. Trimming cost V 3 bases and J 8 bases, with 10 bases left between them. The CDR3 reads CASSQLDREAFF. The CDR3 nucleotides are TGCGCCAGCAGCCAGCTAGACAGAGAAGCTTTCTTT.

The gene calls are TRBV9 and TRBJ2-2; D is perhaps TRBD1 (5 bases). V was shortened by 0 bases and J by 1 base, with 7 bases between the two germline ends. In germline, CDR1 is SGDLS, CDR2 YYNGEE. There are 15 residues in the CDR3. In DNA, the CDR3 is TGTGCCAGCAGCGTAGGTCAGGGGAACACCGGGGAGCTGTTTTTT. Translated, it gives CASSVGQGNTGELFF.

The gene calls are TRBV19 and TRBJ2-5, with TRBD2 matching 11 bases. The V segment lost 5 bases and the J segment 4 bases; nucleotides outside the gene matches: 6. The germline V gene encodes CDR1 LNHDA and CDR2 SQIVND (reference sequence). The CDR3 spans 15 residues. The CDR3 DNA is TGTGCCAGTAGTCAAGCTGGACTAGCGGGAGAGACCCAGTACTTC. Translated, it gives CASSQAGLAGETQYF. The full variable domain, its missing parts supplied by reference TRBV19 and TRBJ2-5, is DGGITQSPKYLFRKEGQNVTLSCEQNLNHDAMYWYRQDPGQGLRLIYYSQIVNDFQKGDIAEGYSVSREKKESFPLTVTSAQKNPTAFYLCASSQAGLAGETQYFGPGTRLLVL.

J is TRBJ2-5 and V is TRBV28, with 10 bases that match TRBD1. Trimming cost V 10 bases and J 4 bases; bases outside gene matches: 12. Germline lookup yields CDR1 MDHEN and CDR2 SYDVKM. This CDR3 region has 15 residues. CDR3 nucleotides: TGTGCCACCTCCGAGACAGGGGGCGCGATAGAGACCCAGTACTTC. The encoded protein is CATSETGGAIETQYF.

The chain couples TRBV25-1 to TRBJ2-7; TRBD1 matches 7 bases. Germline loops: CDR1 MGHDK, CDR2 SYGVNS. This CDR3 is built from 14 residues. Trimming took 6 bases from V and 2 from J; bases not matched to a gene: 7. In DNA, the CDR3 is TGTGCCAGCAGAGACAGACAGGGAACCTACGAGCAGTACTTC. Translating it yields CASRDRQGTYEQYF.